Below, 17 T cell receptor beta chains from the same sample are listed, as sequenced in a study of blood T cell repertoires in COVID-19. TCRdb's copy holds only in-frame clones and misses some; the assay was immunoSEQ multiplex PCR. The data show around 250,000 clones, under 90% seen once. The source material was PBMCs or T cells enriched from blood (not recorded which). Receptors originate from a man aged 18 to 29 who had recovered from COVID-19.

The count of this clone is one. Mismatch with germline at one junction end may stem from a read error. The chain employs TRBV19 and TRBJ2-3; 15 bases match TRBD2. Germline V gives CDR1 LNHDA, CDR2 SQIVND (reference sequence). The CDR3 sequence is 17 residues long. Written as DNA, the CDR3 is TGTGCCAGTAGTCCCCGGGGACTAGCGGGAGGCACAAATACGCAGTATTTT. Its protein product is CASSPRGLAGGTNTQYF.

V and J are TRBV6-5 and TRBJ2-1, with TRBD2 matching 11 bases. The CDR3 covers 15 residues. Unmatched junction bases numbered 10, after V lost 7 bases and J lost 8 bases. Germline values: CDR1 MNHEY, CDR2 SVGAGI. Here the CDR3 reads CASMRLAGIYDEQFF. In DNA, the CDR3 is TGTGCCAGCATGAGACTAGCGGGAATTTACGATGAGCAGTTCTTC.

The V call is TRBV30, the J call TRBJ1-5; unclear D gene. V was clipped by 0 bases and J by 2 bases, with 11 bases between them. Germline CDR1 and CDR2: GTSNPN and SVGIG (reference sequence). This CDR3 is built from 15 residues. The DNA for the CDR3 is TGTGCCTGGAGTGTAGGAGATTTGGGCAATCAGCCCCAGCATTTT. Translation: CAWSVGDLGNQPQHF.

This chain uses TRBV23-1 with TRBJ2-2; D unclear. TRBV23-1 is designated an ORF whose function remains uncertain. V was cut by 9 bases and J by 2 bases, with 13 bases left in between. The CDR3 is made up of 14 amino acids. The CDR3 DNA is TGCGCCAGGCAAGCACTTCTTAACACCGGGGAGCTGTTTTTT. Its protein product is CARQALLNTGELFF.

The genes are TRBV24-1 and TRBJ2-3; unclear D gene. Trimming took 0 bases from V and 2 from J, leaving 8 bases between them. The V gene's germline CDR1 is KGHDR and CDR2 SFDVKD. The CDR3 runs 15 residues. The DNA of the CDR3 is TGTGCCACCAGTGATTTGCAGGATACCACAGATACGCAGTATTTT. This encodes CATSDLQDTTDTQYF.

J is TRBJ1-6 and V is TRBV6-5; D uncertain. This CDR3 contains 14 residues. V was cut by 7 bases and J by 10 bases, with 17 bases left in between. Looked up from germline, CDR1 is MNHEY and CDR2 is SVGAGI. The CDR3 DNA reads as TGTGCCAGCACCCTAGACGGGTTAGGATCACCCCTCCACTTT. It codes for CASTLDGLGSPLHF.

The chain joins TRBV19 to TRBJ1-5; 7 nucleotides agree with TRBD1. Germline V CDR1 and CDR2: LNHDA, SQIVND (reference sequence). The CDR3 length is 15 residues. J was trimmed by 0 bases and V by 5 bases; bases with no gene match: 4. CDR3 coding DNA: TGTGCCAGTAGTGTTGGGACAGATAGCAATCAGCCCCAGCATTTT. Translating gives CASSVGTDSNQPQHF.

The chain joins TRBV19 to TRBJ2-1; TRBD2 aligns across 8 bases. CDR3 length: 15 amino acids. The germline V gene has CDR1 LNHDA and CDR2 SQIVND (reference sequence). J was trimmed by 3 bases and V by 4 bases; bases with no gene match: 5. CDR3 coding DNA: TGTGCCAGTAGTAAAGCGGGAGTCGACTACAATGAGCAGTTCTTC. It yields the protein CASSKAGVDYNEQFF. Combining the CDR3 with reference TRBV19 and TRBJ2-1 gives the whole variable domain DGGITQSPKYLFRKEGQNVTLSCEQNLNHDAMYWYRQDPGQGLRLIYYSQIVNDFQKGDIAEGYSVSREKKESFPLTVTSAQKNPTAFYLCASSKAGVDYNEQFFGPGTRLTVL.

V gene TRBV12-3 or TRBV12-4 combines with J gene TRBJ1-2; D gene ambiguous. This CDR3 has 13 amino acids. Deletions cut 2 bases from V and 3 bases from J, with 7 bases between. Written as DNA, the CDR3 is TGTGCCAGCAGTTTAACAGAATACTATGGCTACACCTTC. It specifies CASSLTEYYGYTF.

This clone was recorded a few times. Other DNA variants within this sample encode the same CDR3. This chain's CDR3 is CASSLTEDTQYF. CDR3 DNA sequence: TGTGCCAGCAGCCTAACGGAGGATACGCAGTATTTT. The chain links TRBV14 to TRBJ2-3; D gene ambiguous. From germline, CDR1 is SGHDN and CDR2 FVKESK. The CDR3 contains 12 residues. V shed 4 bases and J shed 6 bases, with 8 bases lying between them.

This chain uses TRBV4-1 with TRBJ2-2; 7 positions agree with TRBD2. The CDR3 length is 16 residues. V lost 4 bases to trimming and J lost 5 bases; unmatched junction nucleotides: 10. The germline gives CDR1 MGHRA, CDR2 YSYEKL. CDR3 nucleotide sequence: TGCGCCAGCAGCCGCCTGCTGGGGGAGGGAACCGGGGAGCTGTTTTTT. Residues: CASSRLLGEGTGELFF.

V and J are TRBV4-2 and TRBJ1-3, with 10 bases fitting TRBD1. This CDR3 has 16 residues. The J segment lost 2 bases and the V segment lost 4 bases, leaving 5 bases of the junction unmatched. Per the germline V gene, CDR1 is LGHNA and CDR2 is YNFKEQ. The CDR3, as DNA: TGTGCCAGCAGCCCTCAGACAGGGGGCACTGGAAACACCATATATTTT. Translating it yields CASSPQTGGTGNTIYF.

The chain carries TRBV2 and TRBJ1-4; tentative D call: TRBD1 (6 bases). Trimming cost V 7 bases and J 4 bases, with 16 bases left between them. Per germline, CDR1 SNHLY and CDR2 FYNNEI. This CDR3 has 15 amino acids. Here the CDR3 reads CASTEFQGGNEKLFF. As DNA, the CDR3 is TGTGCCAGCACCGAGTTTCAAGGGGGTAATGAAAAACTGTTTTTT.

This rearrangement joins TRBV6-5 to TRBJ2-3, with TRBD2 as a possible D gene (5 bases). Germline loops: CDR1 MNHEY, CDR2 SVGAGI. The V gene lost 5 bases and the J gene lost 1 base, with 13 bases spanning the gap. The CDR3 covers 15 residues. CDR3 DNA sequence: TGTGCCAGCAGTCTGCTAGCAGACGGCACAGATACGCAGTATTTT. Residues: CASSLLADGTDTQYF.

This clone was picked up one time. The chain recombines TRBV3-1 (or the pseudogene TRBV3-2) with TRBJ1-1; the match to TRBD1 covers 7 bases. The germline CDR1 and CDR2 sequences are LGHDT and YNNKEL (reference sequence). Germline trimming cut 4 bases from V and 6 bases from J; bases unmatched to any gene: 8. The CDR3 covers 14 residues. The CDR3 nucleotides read TGTGCCAGCAGCCCGGGACAGCGAGCTTCTGAAGCTTTCTTT. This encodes CASSPGQRASEAFF.

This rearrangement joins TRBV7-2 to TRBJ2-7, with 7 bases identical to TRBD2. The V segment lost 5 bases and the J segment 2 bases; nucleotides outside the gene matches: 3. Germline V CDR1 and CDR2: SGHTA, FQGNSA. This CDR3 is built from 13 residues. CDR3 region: CASSQGGPYEQYF. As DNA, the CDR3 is TGTGCCAGCAGCCAGGGAGGGCCCTACGAGCAGTACTTC.

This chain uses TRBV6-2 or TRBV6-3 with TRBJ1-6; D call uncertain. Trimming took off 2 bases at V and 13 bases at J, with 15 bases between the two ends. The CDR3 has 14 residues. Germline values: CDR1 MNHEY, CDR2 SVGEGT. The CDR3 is CASSYAAGFDPLHF. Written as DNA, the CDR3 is TGTGCCAGCAGTTACGCAGCAGGCTTTGACCCCCTCCACTTT.